The 26 T cell receptor beta chains reported below all come from one sample, sequenced in a study of vaccination and CD4 T cells after COVID-19. Sequencing of cultured CD4+ T cell DNA used the Oncomine TCR Beta short-read assay. TCRdb ran MiXCR on the PCR reads and lists one entry per CDR3 protein. The table includes 11,000 or so distinct CDR3 sequences, approximately 47% detected once. Treatment defined: roughly 11-day PBMC culture with coronavirus spike peptide pools or control peptides (ViraFEST assay). For these TCRs, the target antigens are not known. The sample taken for sequencing was cultured CD4+ T cells from blood. The receptors were gathered from a human donor with COVID-19.

This clonotype was observed a handful of times. The gene calls are TRBV6-1 and TRBJ2-7; 8 positions agree with TRBD1. The CDR3 has 15 residues. The trim removed 6 bases at V and 4 bases at J, leaving 11 bases unmatched. Germline assignment: CDR1 MNHNS and CDR2 SASEGT. CDR3 sequence: CASSREAGGVYEQYF. As DNA, the CDR3 is TGTGCCAGCAGCCGCGAGGCAGGGGGCGTTTACGAGCAGTACTTC.

The genes are TRBV19 and TRBJ2-7, with D tentatively TRBD2 (5 bases). There are 10 residues in the CDR3. CDR1 and CDR2 from the germline V gene are LNHDA and SQIVND (reference sequence). The CDR3 sequence is CAGGSYEQYF. As DNA, the CDR3 is TGTGCTGGAGGCTCCTACGAGCAGTACTTC.

This clonotype was recorded a few times. The chain carries TRBV27 and TRBJ1-2; D may be TRBD1 (6 bases). The germline V and J ends were trimmed by 7 bases and 5 bases, with 26 bases remaining between them. The CDR3 runs to 17 residues. From germline, CDR1 is MNHEY and CDR2 SMNVEV (reference sequence). CDR3 coding DNA: TGTGCCAGCACCCTCAAAGGTCATGGGGGGCCTGCTTATGGCTACACCTTC. This codes for CASTLKGHGGPAYGYTF.

The V gene is TRBV28, the J gene TRBJ1-2; weak D call: TRBD1 (6 bases). Germline CDR1 MDHEN, CDR2 SYDVKM. Trimming removed 4 bases at V and 3 bases at J, with 15 bases between. The CDR3 runs 15 residues. The CDR3 region is CASSSGGRRDYGYTF. CDR3 DNA: TGTGCCAGCAGTTCGGGGGGGCGCCGGGACTATGGCTACACCTTC.

This rearrangement joins TRBV7-2 to TRBJ2-7, with D possibly being TRBD1 or TRBD2 (5 bases each). CDR1 and CDR2 (germline): SGHTA, FQGNSA. The length of the CDR3 is 15 residues. V was clipped by 5 bases and J by 0 bases, with 14 bases between them. CDR3 in amino acids: CASSPEKGSSYEQYF. Written as DNA, the CDR3 is TGTGCCAGCAGCCCCGAAAAGGGGAGCTCCTACGAGCAGTACTTC.

This clonotype showed up just a few times. V gene TRBV11-2 combines with J gene TRBJ1-1; D ambiguous. The CDR3 consists of 12 residues. Germline V lookup: CDR1 SGHAT, CDR2 FQNNGV. V lost 8 bases and J 5 bases, leaving 12 bases between the germline ends. The CDR3 spells CASFLRPTEAFF. As DNA, the CDR3 is TGTGCCAGCTTCCTCAGGCCGACTGAAGCTTTCTTT.

The sample holds a few counts of this clonotype. This chain joins TRBV7-9 and TRBJ1-1; 8 bases align to TRBD1. V was clipped by 3 bases and J by 4 bases; unmatched bases: 4. Per germline, CDR1 SEHNR and CDR2 FQNEAQ (reference sequence). CDR3 length equals 14 residues. CDR3 coding DNA: TGTGCCAGCAGCTTGCAACAGGGGGGCACTGAAGCTTTCTTT. Residues: CASSLQQGGTEAFF.

CDR3: CASSEATPVIQETQYF. The DNA of the CDR3 is TGTGCCAGCAGTGAAGCGACACCTGTAATTCAAGAGACCCAGTACTTC. This rearrangement joins TRBV6-1 to TRBJ2-5, with D uncertain. Germline CDR1 and CDR2: MNHNS and SASEGT. The CDR3 is 16 residues long. V lost 0 bases to trimming and J lost 2 bases, with 13 bases between them.

This clonotype was seen a single time. The rearrangement joins TRBV19 to TRBJ1-4; TRBD1 is a possible D gene (5 bases). CDR1 is LNHDA, CDR2 SQIVND, per germline (reference sequence). V was shortened by 9 bases and J by 0 bases, with 8 bases between the two germline ends. This CDR3 has 13 residues. Here the CDR3 reads CASRVATNEKLFF. CDR3 in DNA: TGTGCCAGCAGGGTCGCAACTAATGAAAAACTGTTTTTT.

Only a few counts were recorded for this clonotype. The chain links TRBV6-1 to TRBJ2-2; 9 positions match TRBD2. Losses at the gene ends were 5 bases for V and 7 bases for J; bases not matched to a gene: 8. Germline values: CDR1 MNHNS, CDR2 SASEGT. The CDR3 loop spans 15 amino acids. The CDR3 loop reads CASSPSGGFIGELFF. In DNA, the CDR3 is TGTGCCAGCAGTCCCAGCGGGGGGTTCATCGGGGAGCTGTTTTTT.

The V call is TRBV14, the J call TRBJ1-6; weak D call: TRBD1 (5 bases). Between the trimmed V and J ends, which lost 3 bases and 0 bases, there was a span of 6 bases. CDR1 SGHDN and CDR2 FVKESK come from the germline V gene. This CDR3 region has 15 residues. This chain's CDR3 is CASSQQGSYNSPLHF. For the CDR3, the DNA is TGTGCCAGCAGCCAGCAGGGCTCCTATAATTCACCCCTCCACTTT.

This clonotype was observed a handful of times. The CDR3 bases are TGTGCCAGCAGCCAAGAGACCCGCGGGGGCGATCAGTTCTTC. Protein: CASSQETRGGDQFF. The rearrangement uses TRBV4-2 and TRBJ2-1; D is perhaps TRBD2 (7 bases). The V gene lost 0 bases and the J gene lost 13 bases, with 16 bases spanning the gap. Germline-derived CDR1 and CDR2 are LGHNA and YNFKEQ. This CDR3 has 14 amino acids.

The J gene is TRBJ2-3, the V gene TRBV29-1; TRBD2 aligns across 7 bases. CDR1 is SQVTM and CDR2 is ANQGSEA in the germline V gene. This CDR3 is 13 amino acids long. Germline trimming cut 6 bases from V and 1 base from J; bases unmatched to any gene: 4. The CDR3 sequence is CSVRGGGTDTQYF. The CDR3 DNA is TGCAGCGTCCGCGGGGGTGGCACAGATACGCAGTATTTT.

The chain employs TRBV6-1 and TRBJ1-5; D might be TRBD1 (5 bases). Germline V gene lookup returns CDR1 MNHNS and CDR2 SASEGT. CDR3 size: 13 residues. Trimming took off 6 bases at V and 7 bases at J, with 13 bases between the two ends. CDR3 coding DNA: TGTGCCAGCAGGTCCAGGGTAGAGCAGCCCCAGCATTTT. Protein: CASRSRVEQPQHF.

The J gene is TRBJ2-7, the V gene TRBV2, with D unresolved. The germline V and J ends were trimmed by 8 bases and 6 bases, with 11 bases remaining between them. This CDR3 is built from 11 residues. Germline-derived CDR1 and CDR2 are SNHLY and FYNNEI. CDR3: CASGTLGEQYF. In DNA form, the CDR3 reads TGTGCCAGCGGTACCCTGGGCGAGCAGTACTTC.

This chain joins TRBV2 and TRBJ1-1; D perhaps matches TRBD1 (6 bases). Germline CDR1 is SNHLY and CDR2 is FYNNEI. The CDR3 consists of 14 residues. V lost 7 bases and J 2 bases, leaving 14 bases between the germline ends. The CDR3 loop reads CASKDTGTNTEAFF. The CDR3 bases are TGTGCCAGCAAAGATACAGGGACTAACACTGAAGCTTTCTTT.

The J gene is TRBJ2-5, the V gene TRBV28; 9 bases align to TRBD2. Germline V gene sequence: CDR1 MDHEN, CDR2 SYDVKM. The CDR3 has 14 amino acids. V was pared by 9 bases and J by 5 bases, with 10 bases of the junction left unmatched. The chain's CDR3 is CASVVRGGAETQYF. The CDR3 DNA is TGTGCCAGTGTGGTGCGGGGGGGCGCGGAGACCCAGTACTTC.

This clonotype was seen only a few times. The chain recombines TRBV7-9 with TRBJ2-5, with 7 bases fitting TRBD2. CDR3 length: 13 amino acids. Germline V CDR1 and CDR2: SEHNR, FQNEAQ (reference sequence). Unmatched junction bases numbered 6, after V lost 5 bases and J lost 6 bases. CDR3 DNA: TGTGCCAGCAGCCGGGGGGAGGGGAAGACCCAGTACTTC. Its translation: CASSRGEGKTQYF. Full variable domain (remainder filled in from reference TRBV7-9 and TRBJ2-5): DTGVSQNPRHKITKRGQNVTFRCDPISEHNRLYWYRQTLGQGPEFLTYFQNEAQLEKSRLLSDRFSAERPKGSFSTLEIQRTEQGDSAMYLCASSRGEGKTQYFGPGTRLLVL.

This clonotype was observed a few times. The CDR3 DNA is TGTGCCAGCAGCTTAAGGGGTGAACATACGCAGTATTTT. The encoded protein is CASSLRGEHTQYF. The chain carries TRBV7-2 and TRBJ2-3, with D maybe TRBD1 (5 bases). V lost 2 bases and J lost 7, with 10 bases in between. The CDR3 sequence is 13 residues long. Germline V lookup: CDR1 SGHTA, CDR2 FQGNSA.

The gene calls are TRBV6-1 and TRBJ2-2; D might be TRBD2 (8 bases). This CDR3 has 16 amino acids. Germline values: CDR1 MNHNS, CDR2 SASEGT. Trimming shortened V by 8 bases and J by 2 bases, and 18 bases separated the two germline ends. The CDR3 nucleotides read TGTGCCAGCGCGAAGGGGGCGGGGGGAAACACCGGGGAGCTGTTTTTT. As protein: CASAKGAGGNTGELFF.

The CDR3 region is CASSYTSDNEQFF. In DNA, the CDR3 is TGTGCCAGCAGTTATACAAGCGACAATGAGCAGTTCTTC. This chain joins TRBV6-5 and TRBJ2-1; no reliable D call. V gave up 3 bases and J gave up 5 bases, with 8 bases separating them. CDR3 length: 13 amino acids. In germline, CDR1 is MNHEY, CDR2 SVGAGI.

This clonotype was picked up a small number of times. The J gene is TRBJ1-1, the V gene TRBV7-2; D not certain. V lost 2 bases to trimming and J lost 0 bases, with 7 bases between them. CDR3 length equals 14 residues. Per germline, CDR1 SGHTA and CDR2 FQGNSA. In nucleotides, the CDR3 is TGTGCCAGCAGCTTAATTGGGATGAACACTGAAGCTTTCTTT. Its protein is CASSLIGMNTEAFF.

This clonotype has a handful of counts. The gene calls are TRBV6-4 and TRBJ1-6; D not certain. Trimming removed 10 bases from V and 3 bases from J, with 10 bases in between. The CDR3 covers 13 residues. Looked up from germline, CDR1 is MRHNA and CDR2 is SNTAGT. The CDR3 loop reads CATSPGYNSPLHF. For the CDR3, the DNA is TGTGCCACCAGCCCAGGCTATAATTCACCCCTCCACTTT.

This clonotype was observed a few times. The chain recombines TRBV20-1 with TRBJ2-6; D is undetermined. This CDR3 comprises 15 residues. The V and J ends lost 6 bases and 0 bases respectively, with 12 bases between them. The V gene's germline CDR1 is DFQATT and CDR2 SNEGSKA (reference sequence). CDR3 residues: CSAVNPDSGANVLTF. The DNA for the CDR3 is TGCAGTGCCGTTAATCCGGACTCTGGGGCCAACGTCCTGACTTTC.

V and J are TRBV7-8 and TRBJ2-1, with 7 bases aligning to TRBD2. From germline, CDR1 is SGHVS and CDR2 FQNEAQ. The CDR3 runs 15 residues. Trimming at V came to 1 base and at J to 3 bases, leaving 3 bases not matched to a gene. The CDR3: CASSLVGGGYNEQFF. For the CDR3, the DNA is TGTGCCAGCAGCTTAGTAGGCGGGGGCTACAATGAGCAGTTCTTC.

This clonotype was counted only a few times. The CDR3 DNA follows: TGTGCCAGCAGTTACTCGGGACAGGGCGGGTATGAGCAGTTCTTC. As protein: CASSYSGQGGYEQFF. This sequence joins TRBV6-5 and TRBJ2-1; 9 nucleotides align to TRBD1. V shed 0 bases and J 8 bases; nucleotides not matched to a gene: 5. CDR3 length: 15 residues. Germline V gene sequence: CDR1 MNHEY, CDR2 SVGAGI.